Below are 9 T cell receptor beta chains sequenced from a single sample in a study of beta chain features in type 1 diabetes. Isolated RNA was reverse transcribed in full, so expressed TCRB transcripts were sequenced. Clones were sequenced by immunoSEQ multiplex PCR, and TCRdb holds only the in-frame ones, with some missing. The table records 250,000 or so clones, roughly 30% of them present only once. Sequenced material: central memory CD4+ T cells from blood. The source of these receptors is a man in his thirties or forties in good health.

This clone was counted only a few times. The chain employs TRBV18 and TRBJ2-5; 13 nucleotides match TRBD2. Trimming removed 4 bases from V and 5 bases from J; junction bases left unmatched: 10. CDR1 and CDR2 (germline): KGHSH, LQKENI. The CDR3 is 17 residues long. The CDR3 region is CASSQQTSGRFRETQYF. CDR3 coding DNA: TGTGCCAGCTCACAGCAGACTAGCGGGAGGTTCCGTGAGACCCAGTACTTC.

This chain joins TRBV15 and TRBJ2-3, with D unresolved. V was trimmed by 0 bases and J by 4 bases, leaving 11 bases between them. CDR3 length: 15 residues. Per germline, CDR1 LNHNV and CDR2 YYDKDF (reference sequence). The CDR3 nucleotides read TGTGCCACCAGCAGAGATAAGAAGGGCGCAGATACGCAGTATTTT. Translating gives CATSRDKKGADTQYF.

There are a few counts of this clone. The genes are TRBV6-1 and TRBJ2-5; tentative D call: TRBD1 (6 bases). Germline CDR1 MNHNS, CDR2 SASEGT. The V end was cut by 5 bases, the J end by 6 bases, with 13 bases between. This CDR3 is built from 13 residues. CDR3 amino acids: CASSTEGGKTQYF. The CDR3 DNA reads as TGTGCCAGCAGTACCGAAGGGGGAAAGACCCAGTACTTC.

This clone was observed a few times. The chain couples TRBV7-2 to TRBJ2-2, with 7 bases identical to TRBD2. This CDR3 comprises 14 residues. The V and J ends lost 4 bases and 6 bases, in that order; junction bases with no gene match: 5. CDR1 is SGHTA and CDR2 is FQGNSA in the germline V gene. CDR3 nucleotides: TGTGCCAGCAGCTCCTCGCTAGCGGCCGGGGAGCTGTTTTTT. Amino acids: CASSSSLAAGELFF.

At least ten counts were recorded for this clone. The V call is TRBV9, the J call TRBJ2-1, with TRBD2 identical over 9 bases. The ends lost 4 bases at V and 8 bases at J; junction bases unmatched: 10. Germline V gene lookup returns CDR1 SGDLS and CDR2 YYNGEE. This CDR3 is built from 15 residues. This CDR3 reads CASSRLAGSKDEQFF. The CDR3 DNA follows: TGTGCCAGCAGCAGGCTAGCGGGATCTAAGGATGAGCAGTTCTTC.

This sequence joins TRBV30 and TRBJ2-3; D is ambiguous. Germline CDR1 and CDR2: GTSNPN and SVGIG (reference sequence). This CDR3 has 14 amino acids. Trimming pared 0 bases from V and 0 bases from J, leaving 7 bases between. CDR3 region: CAWSVGVSTDTQYF. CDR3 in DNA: TGTGCCTGGAGTGTAGGTGTGAGCACAGATACGCAGTATTTT.

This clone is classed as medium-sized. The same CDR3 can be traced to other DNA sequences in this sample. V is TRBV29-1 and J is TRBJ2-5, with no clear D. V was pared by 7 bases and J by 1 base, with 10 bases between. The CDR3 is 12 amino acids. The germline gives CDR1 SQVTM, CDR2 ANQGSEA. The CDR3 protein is CSGARVQETQYF. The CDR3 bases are TGCAGCGGTGCAAGGGTCCAAGAGACCCAGTACTTC.

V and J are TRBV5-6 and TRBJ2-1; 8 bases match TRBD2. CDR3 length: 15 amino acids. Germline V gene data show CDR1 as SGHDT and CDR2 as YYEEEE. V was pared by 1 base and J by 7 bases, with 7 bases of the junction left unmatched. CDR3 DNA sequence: TGTGCCAGCAGCTTGAGTAGCGGGATACGGAATGAGCAGTTCTTC. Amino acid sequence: CASSLSSGIRNEQFF. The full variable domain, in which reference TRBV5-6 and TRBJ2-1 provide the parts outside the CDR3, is DAGVTQSPTHLIKTRGQQVTLRCSPKSGHDTVSWYQQALGQGPQFIFQYYEEEERQRGNFPDRFSGHQFPNYSSELNVNALLLGDSALYLCASSLSSGIRNEQFFGPGTRLTVL.

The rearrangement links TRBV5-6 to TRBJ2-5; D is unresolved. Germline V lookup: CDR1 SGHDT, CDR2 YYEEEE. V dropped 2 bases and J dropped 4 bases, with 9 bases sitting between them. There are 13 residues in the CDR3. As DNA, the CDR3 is TGTGCCAGCAGCTTTGCCCGCGGAGAGACCCAGTACTTC. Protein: CASSFARGETQYF.